Listed here are 27 T cell receptor beta chains from one sample, sequenced in a study of T cells after posttransplantation cyclophosphamide. Controls had myeloablative marrow grafts with methotrexate and calcineurin inhibitor, sampled at 1 year. Some clones are missing from TCRdb's copy, which holds only in-frame ones; the method was immunoSEQ multiplex PCR. The sample shows roughly 14,000 clones, more than 70% of them seen only once. The sample consisted of PBMCs, taken less than 400 days after allogeneic stem cell transplant with calcineurin inhibitor and methotrexate. The source is a young adult male patient who received an allogeneic stem cell transplant from a related donor, was CMV-positive, and had no GVHD. Some of the T cells might come from the graft donor.

This clone appeared a few times. The J gene is TRBJ1-6, the V gene TRBV19; 7 positions match TRBD1. After removal of 7 bases from V and 8 bases from J, the junction contained 14 bases not matched to a gene. Germline V lookup: CDR1 LNHDA, CDR2 SQIVND (reference sequence). This CDR3 spans 16 amino acids. CDR3 amino acids: CASKGATGVLDSPLHF. The CDR3 DNA reads TGTGCCAGTAAGGGGGCCACAGGGGTTCTAGATTCACCCCTCCACTTT.

This chain connects TRBV30 to TRBJ2-7; D may be TRBD2 (7 bases). The CDR3 runs to 13 residues. Trimming left V 2 bases short and J 2 bases short, with 10 bases between. Germline V gene data show CDR1 as GTSNPN and CDR2 as SVGIG (reference sequence). CDR3 protein: CAWSPGGPYEQYF. For the CDR3, the DNA is TGTGCCTGGAGTCCCGGGGGGCCCTACGAGCAGTACTTC.

This rearrangement joins TRBV18 to TRBJ1-1; perhaps TRBD1 as D (5 bases). In germline, CDR1 is KGHSH, CDR2 LQKENI. V lost 3 bases to trimming and J lost 2 bases, with 13 bases between them. This CDR3 region has 15 residues. This chain's CDR3 is CASSPFAGPNTEAFF. DNA of the CDR3: TGTGCCAGCTCACCCTTCGCGGGGCCTAACACTGAAGCTTTCTTT.

The chain joins TRBV28 to TRBJ2-7, with 8 nucleotides matching TRBD2. The J segment lost 4 bases and the V segment lost 6 bases, leaving 8 bases of the junction unmatched. This CDR3 has 14 amino acids. Looked up from germline, CDR1 is MDHEN and CDR2 is SYDVKM. CDR3 region: CASRASGRGYEQYF. The CDR3 DNA follows: TGTGCCAGCAGGGCTAGCGGGCGTGGGTACGAGCAGTACTTC.

This chain joins TRBV14 and TRBJ2-5; 7 bases agree with TRBD1. V gave up 4 bases and J gave up 2 bases; unmatched junction bases: 7. The CDR3 has 15 amino acids. Germline V CDR1 and CDR2: SGHDN, FVKESK. The CDR3 spells CASSPMDRNQETQYF. CDR3 sequence (DNA): TGTGCCAGCAGCCCTATGGACAGGAATCAAGAGACCCAGTACTTC.

In this sample, this clone turned up a few times. This chain links TRBV6-5 with TRBJ1-5; D is undetermined. Trimming removed 5 bases from V and 4 bases from J, with 6 bases in between. The CDR3 length is 12 residues. Germline V gives CDR1 MNHEY, CDR2 SVGAGI. This chain's CDR3 is CASSDQNQPQHF. The CDR3, as DNA: TGTGCCAGCAGTGATCAGAATCAGCCCCAGCATTTT.

The CDR3 DNA sequence: TGTGCCAGCTCACGGGCAGGGAATCAGCCCCAGCATTTT. It translates to CASSRAGNQPQHF. The chain has TRBV18 and TRBJ1-5; D is perhaps TRBD1 (5 bases). Germline-derived CDR1 and CDR2 are KGHSH and LQKENI. Trimming removed 4 bases at V and 4 bases at J, with 8 bases between. The CDR3 extends over 13 amino acids.

This rearrangement joins TRBV6-1 to TRBJ1-1; TRBD1 matches 11 bases. CDR3 length: 15 residues. With 6 bases clipped from V and 3 bases from J, the junction kept 6 bases outside the gene matches. Germline CDR1 MNHNS, CDR2 SASEGT. This CDR3 is CASSSRDRGDTEAFF. As DNA, the CDR3 is TGTGCCAGCAGCTCAAGGGACAGGGGGGACACTGAAGCTTTCTTT.

J is TRBJ2-3 and V is TRBV7-2; weak D call: TRBD2 (6 bases). Looked up from germline, CDR1 is SGHTA and CDR2 is FQGNSA. V dropped 4 bases and J dropped 4 bases, with 9 bases sitting between them. The CDR3 has 13 residues. CDR3 in amino acids: CASSSGLPDTQYF. The CDR3 coding sequence is TGTGCCAGCAGCTCCGGACTACCAGATACGCAGTATTTT.

Details on this clone: Relative to the germline gene, one junction end is altered; a read error may explain this. This sequence joins TRBV7-9 and TRBJ2-1; D possibly corresponds to TRBD2 (5 bases). CDR1 and CDR2 (germline): SEHNR, FQNEAQ (reference sequence). The CDR3 has 14 residues. The CDR3, as DNA: TGTGCCAGCAGCGCGGACTCTGCCTACAGTGAGCAGTTCTTC. It is translated as CASSADSAYSEQFF.

The chain uses TRBV9 and TRBJ2-6; maybe TRBD2 (5 bases). V shed 4 bases and J shed 0 bases, with 8 bases lying between them. There are 15 residues in the CDR3. CDR1 is SGDLS and CDR2 is YYNGEE in the germline V gene. The CDR3 here is CASSREGSGANVLTF. CDR3 sequence (DNA): TGTGCCAGCAGCCGCGAGGGCTCTGGGGCCAACGTCCTGACTTTC.

As concerns this clone: An end of the junction differs from the germline gene, which may be a read error. V usage is TRBV7-7 and J usage is TRBJ2-5; 15 nucleotides line up with TRBD2. The CDR3 extends over 16 amino acids. Germline CDR1 SSHAT, CDR2 FNYEAQ (reference sequence). The CDR3 bases are TGTGCTAGCAGCCCAGGGACTAGCGGGAGGCAAGAGACCCAGTACTTC. Its protein product is CASSPGTSGRQETQYF.

The chain recombines TRBV7-7 with TRBJ2-5; D is perhaps TRBD2 (6 bases). Germline V CDR1 and CDR2: SSHAT, FNYEAQ (reference sequence). The CDR3 sequence is 15 residues long. The V end lost 5 bases, the J end lost 2 bases, and 15 bases lay between the germline ends. Here the CDR3 reads CASSPHGTSQETQYF. The CDR3 coding sequence is TGTGCCAGCAGCCCCCACGGGACTTCTCAAGAGACCCAGTACTTC. The entire variable domain, with the rest obtained from reference TRBV7-7 and TRBJ2-5, is as follows: GAGVSQSPRYKVTKRGQDVTLRCDPISSHATLYWYQQALGQGPEFLTYFNYEAQPDKSGLPSDRFSAERPEGSISTLTIQRTEQRDSAMYRCASSPHGTSQETQYFGPGTRLLVL.

Of note for this clone: Other DNA sequences in the sample encode the same CDR3. The chain uses TRBV14 and TRBJ2-7, with 9 bases that match TRBD2. CDR1 and CDR2 from the germline V gene are SGHDN and FVKESK. The CDR3 is made up of 15 amino acids. The trim removed 1 base at V and 3 bases at J, leaving 4 bases unmatched. CDR3 sequence reads: CASSQALAGLYEQYF. The CDR3 DNA reads TGTGCCAGCAGCCAAGCACTAGCGGGCCTCTACGAGCAGTACTTC.

The V gene is TRBV4-2, the J gene TRBJ1-6; TRBD1 agrees at 7 bases. Germline CDR1 and CDR2: LGHNA and YNFKEQ. Trimming cost V 2 bases and J 9 bases; bases outside gene matches: 7. The CDR3 runs 15 residues. CDR3 sequence reads: CASSQPTGLGSPLHF. In DNA form, the CDR3 reads TGTGCCAGCAGCCAACCGACAGGGTTGGGTTCACCCCTCCACTTT.

The chain couples TRBV27 to TRBJ2-1; D not certain. Trimming pared 4 bases from V and 9 bases from J, leaving 10 bases between. The CDR3 has 12 residues. Looked up from germline, CDR1 is MNHEY and CDR2 is SMNVEV (reference sequence). The CDR3 protein is CASSSSWSEQFF. In DNA form, the CDR3 reads TGTGCCAGCAGTTCCAGTTGGAGTGAGCAGTTCTTC.

V is TRBV4-3 and J is TRBJ2-7; TRBD1 agrees at 11 bases. The CDR3 contains 13 residues. Germline V gene sequence: CDR1 LGHNA, CDR2 YSLEER. V dropped 3 bases and J dropped 6; count of bases not matched to a gene: 1. Here the CDR3 reads CASSQDRGPEQYF. The CDR3 nucleotides read TGCGCCAGCAGCCAGGACAGGGGGCCCGAGCAGTACTTC.

About this clone itself: This sample also contains other DNA sequences that code for the same CDR3. The gene calls are TRBV5-1 and TRBJ2-3, with D perhaps matching TRBD2 (6 bases). In germline, CDR1 is SGHRS, CDR2 YFSETQ. V lost 6 bases and J lost 2, with 19 bases in between. The CDR3 extends over 16 amino acids. CDR3 nucleotides: TGCGCCAGCACCCGGGACTCCAATTTTTACACAGATACGCAGTATTTT. Amino acid sequence: CASTRDSNFYTDTQYF.

The chain is built from TRBV5-8 and TRBJ2-6; weak D call: TRBD2 (5 bases). The CDR3 runs to 18 residues. Trimming took 4 bases from V and 0 from J, leaving 17 bases between them. Looked up from germline, CDR1 is SGHTS and CDR2 is YDEGEE. The CDR3 DNA follows: TGTGCCAGCAGCGGCCTGGGTGCGGGCCTCTCTGGGGCCAACGTCCTGACTTTC. This codes for CASSGLGAGLSGANVLTF.

In DNA form, the CDR3 reads TGTGCCAGCAGGCTTACTAGCGCAAGCACAGATACGCAGTATTTT. As protein: CASRLTSASTDTQYF. The chain couples TRBV27 to TRBJ2-3; 7 bases are a match to TRBD2. The J segment lost 0 bases and the V segment lost 6 bases, leaving 6 bases of the junction unmatched. CDR1 is MNHEY, CDR2 SMNVEV, per germline (reference sequence). The CDR3 is made up of 15 amino acids.

CDR3 DNA sequence: TGTGCCAGCAGTGCCGTTGGAAACACCATATATTTT. Its protein is CASSAVGNTIYF. The rearrangement uses TRBV6-1 and TRBJ1-3; no clear D. V was pared by 4 bases and J by 3 bases, with 4 bases between. CDR1 MNHNS and CDR2 SASEGT come from the germline V gene. CDR3 size: 12 residues.

The chain uses TRBV5-5 and TRBJ1-2, with TRBD1 matching over 8 bases. The CDR3 runs 15 residues. The V segment lost 0 bases and the J segment 7 bases; nucleotides outside the gene matches: 8. Per germline, CDR1 SGHKS and CDR2 YYEKEE (reference sequence). In nucleotides, the CDR3 is TGTGCCAGCAGCTTGGCTGTTGGACAGGGTTCTGGCTACACCTTC. Translating gives CASSLAVGQGSGYTF. Supplemented by reference TRBV5-5 and TRBJ1-2, the full variable domain reads DAGVTQSPTHLIKTRGQQVTLRCSPISGHKSVSWYQQVLGQGPQFIFQYYEKEERGRGNFPDRFSARQFPNYSSELNVNALLLGDSALYLCASSLAVGQGSGYTFGSGTRLTVV.

The chain recombines TRBV20-1 with TRBJ1-1; D is ambiguous. CDR3 length equals 10 residues. V was trimmed by 6 bases and J by 5 bases, leaving 7 bases between them. In germline, CDR1 is DFQATT, CDR2 SNEGSKA (reference sequence). CDR3 coding DNA: TGCAGTGCCGGCAGGACTGAAGCTTTCTTT. Translated: CSAGRTEAFF.

This chain links TRBV11-2 with TRBJ2-7; D may be TRBD2 (5 bases). Germline V lookup: CDR1 SGHAT, CDR2 FQNNGV. V was shortened by 1 base and J by 6 bases, with 10 bases between the two germline ends. The CDR3 loop spans 13 amino acids. CDR3 nucleotides: TGTGCCAGCAGCTTAGCCCCGGAGGCCGAGCAGTACTTC. Translated, it gives CASSLAPEAEQYF.

This clone has only one observation. This rearrangement joins TRBV4-2 to TRBJ2-5; possible D gene TRBD2, 6 bases. Germline-derived CDR1 and CDR2 are LGHNA and YNFKEQ. V lost 0 bases and J 4 bases, leaving 12 bases between the germline ends. This CDR3 contains 15 residues. CDR3 residues: CASSQDPSGAETQYF. As DNA, the CDR3 is TGTGCCAGCAGCCAAGATCCCTCGGGAGCAGAGACCCAGTACTTC.

This clone was detected a few times. The rearrangement links TRBV6-1 to TRBJ2-1, with TRBD2 matching 8 bases. V was clipped by 2 bases and J by 9 bases; unmatched bases: 6. The CDR3 loop spans 14 amino acids. CDR1 and CDR2 (germline): MNHNS, SASEGT. Here the CDR3 DNA reads TGTGCCAGCAGTGAAACGGGAGGGGGGAGTGAGCAGTTCTTC. Its translation is CASSETGGGSEQFF.

The rearrangement links TRBV28 to TRBJ2-5, with TRBD1 matching 9 bases. The junction had 6 bases not matched to a gene; V was cut back by 7 bases and J by 3 bases. The CDR3 runs to 14 residues. The V gene's germline CDR1 is MDHEN and CDR2 SYDVKM. CDR3 DNA: TGTGCCAGCAAAACAGGGGGCAATAAAGAGACCCAGTACTTC. Encoded protein: CASKTGGNKETQYF.